Below are 5 T cell receptor beta chains sequenced from a single sample in a study of T cell changes during pregnancy in multiple sclerosis. Using immunoSEQ multiplex PCR, the repertoire was profiled, and TCRdb retains in-frame clones only, with some absent. Of 79,000 or so clones in the sample, approximately 89% were seen once. The sequences come from peripheral blood, collected in the first trimester of pregnancy. Receptors originate from a female donor in good health, enrolled as a control in a pregnancy study.

The gene calls are TRBV30 and TRBJ1-1; no clear D gene. CDR1 and CDR2 (germline): GTSNPN, SVGIG (reference sequence). The CDR3 is 13 residues long. The germline V and J ends were trimmed by 1 base and 2 bases, with 8 bases remaining between them. The CDR3 DNA reads TGTGCCTGGAGTGGGGAGGGAAACACTGAAGCTTTCTTT. Translating it yields CAWSGEGNTEAFF.

The V gene is TRBV4-1, the J gene TRBJ1-3, with D uncertain. Trimming removed 1 base from V and 5 bases from J, with 15 bases in between. The CDR3 is 16 amino acids. Germline V gene lookup returns CDR1 MGHRA and CDR2 YSYEKL. In DNA, the CDR3 is TGCGCCAGCAGCCAAGTATACTACAACCAACGAAACACCATATATTTT. It specifies CASSQVYYNQRNTIYF.

This clone was detected only once. The chain joins TRBV4-1 to TRBJ1-4; D gene uncertain. The CDR3 runs to 12 residues. The germline CDR1 and CDR2 sequences are MGHRA and YSYEKL. The V end was cut by 8 bases, the J end by 5 bases, with 9 bases between. The CDR3 region has the DNA TGCGCCAGCCGTCCCGGGAATGAAAAACTGTTTTTT. Translation gives CASRPGNEKLFF.

The chain has TRBV19 and TRBJ2-7; D is ambiguous. With 6 bases removed from V and 1 base from J, the gap between germline ends came to 10 bases. Germline V CDR1 and CDR2: LNHDA, SQIVND (reference sequence). The CDR3 has 13 residues. Here the CDR3 DNA reads TGTGCCAGTAGCTCAGGCTTTTCCTACGAGCAGTACTTC. It specifies CASSSGFSYEQYF.

This clone was detected once. This sequence joins TRBV7-2 and TRBJ2-3, with a possible D match to TRBD1 (5 bases). V lost 5 bases and J lost 1, with 16 bases in between. Germline values: CDR1 SGHTA, CDR2 FQGNSA. This CDR3 is 16 amino acids long. The CDR3 protein is CASSPRRALGTDTQYF. CDR3 DNA sequence: TGTGCCAGCAGCCCCCGCAGGGCGTTGGGCACAGATACGCAGTATTTT.